A single sample gave rise to the 28 T cell receptor beta chains below, sequenced in a study of T cell repertoires in cytomegalovirus infection. No antigen is known for these receptors. MiXCR, applied by TCRdb to the reads, yields one record per CDR3 protein. The repertoire holds some 920,000 distinct CDR3 sequences, with roughly 30% as singletons. The sequencing used cultured CD8+ T cells from PBMCs, collected from culture after CMV antigen stimulation. The receptor source for this set is a human donor in good health (CMV status not recorded). Some clones in this sample may be carry-over from other donors' samples.

The table lists this clonotype with a few counts. The chain couples TRBV11-2 to TRBJ1-2; D uncertain. The CDR3 length is 15 residues. In germline, CDR1 is SGHAT, CDR2 FQNNGV. V lost 3 bases, J lost 5 bases, and 16 bases lay in between. The CDR3 nucleotides are TGTGCCAGCAGCTTGGACTTCCAAGGACTTTATGGCTACACCTTC. Protein: CASSLDFQGLYGYTF.

The chain has TRBV27 and TRBJ2-3, with D tentatively TRBD2 (5 bases). V dropped 4 bases and J dropped 2 bases, with 13 bases sitting between them. Germline V gives CDR1 MNHEY, CDR2 SMNVEV (reference sequence). CDR3 length: 15 amino acids. CDR3 region: CASSSGGRYTDTQYF. The DNA of the CDR3 is TGTGCCAGCAGTTCAGGCGGGCGGTACACAGATACGCAGTATTTT.

The V and J genes are TRBV10-3 and TRBJ1-1; 10 bases map to TRBD1. Germline CDR1 reads ENHRY; CDR2 reads SYGVKD. Germline trimming cut 7 bases from V and 3 bases from J; bases unmatched to any gene: 8. The CDR3 sequence is 15 residues long. DNA for the CDR3: TGTGCCATCATTATCCGGACAGGGGGTGACACTGAAGCTTTCTTT. It specifies CAIIIRTGGDTEAFF.

In regard to this clonotype: It may be a read error: a sequence one base away is much more abundant. The chain couples TRBV7-6 to TRBJ1-2; possibly TRBD1 for D (5 bases). CDR3 size: 14 residues. From germline, CDR1 is SGHVS and CDR2 FNYEAQ. In DNA form, the CDR3 reads TGTGTCAGCAGCTTACGGACGGACACAGACGGCTACACCTTC. Amino acids: CVSSLRTDTDGYTF.

This chain joins TRBV7-2 and TRBJ2-1; 11 bases map to TRBD2. This CDR3 spans 18 amino acids. The junction had 13 bases not matched to a gene; V was cut back by 2 bases and J by 7 bases. Germline CDR1 SGHTA, CDR2 FQGNSA. The CDR3 protein is CASSLRSSGGFLKNEQFF. The DNA of the CDR3 is TGTGCCAGCAGCTTAAGGTCTAGCGGGGGGTTTTTAAAGAATGAGCAGTTCTTC. The full variable domain, its missing parts supplied by reference TRBV7-2 and TRBJ2-1, is GAGVSQSPSNKVTEKGKDVELRCDPISGHTALYWYRQSLGQGLEFLIYFQGNSAPDKSGLPSDRFSAERTGGSVSTLTIQRTQQEDSAVYLCASSLRSSGGFLKNEQFFGPGTRLTVL.

This clonotype was detected only a few times. The rearrangement uses TRBV11-2 and TRBJ2-1; the D is unclear. Germline CDR1 is SGHAT and CDR2 is FQNNGV. The CDR3 consists of 12 residues. V shed 1 base and J shed 9 bases, with 7 bases lying between them. CDR3 loop: CASSLVLAEQFF. CDR3 nucleotides: TGTGCCAGCAGCTTAGTGCTGGCTGAGCAGTTCTTC. Full variable domain (rest looked up from reference TRBV11-2 and TRBJ2-1): EAGVAQSPRYKIIEKRQSVAFWCNPISGHATLYWYQQILGQGPKLLIQFQNNGVVDDSQLPKDRFSAERLKGVDSTLKIQPAKLEDSAVYLCASSLVLAEQFFGPGTRLTVL.

This rearrangement joins TRBV6-2 or TRBV6-3 to TRBJ1-5; the match to TRBD1 covers 9 bases. This CDR3 is built from 17 residues. V shed 2 bases, J shed 2 bases, and the junction held 7 bases outside the gene matches. Germline values: CDR1 MNHEY, CDR2 SVGEGT. The CDR3 nucleotides are TGTGCCAGCAGTTACGATGTGGGACAGGGCGGCAATCAGCCCCAGCATTTT. Its protein product is CASSYDVGQGGNQPQHF.

A single count supports this clonotype. V gene TRBV5-5 combines with J gene TRBJ1-6; the match to TRBD1 covers 8 bases. The junction had 5 bases not matched to a gene; V was cut back by 2 bases and J by 1 base. Germline lookup yields CDR1 SGHKS and CDR2 YYEKEE (reference sequence). The CDR3 runs to 17 residues. CDR3 in amino acids: CASSFAGGISYNSPLHF. Here the CDR3 DNA reads TGTGCCAGCAGCTTCGCAGGGGGCATTTCCTATAATTCACCCCTCCACTTT.

The V and J genes are TRBV15 and TRBJ2-3, with D maybe TRBD2 (5 bases). V was cut by 3 bases and J by 0 bases, with 10 bases left in between. From germline, CDR1 is LNHNV and CDR2 YYDKDF (reference sequence). The CDR3 loop spans 15 amino acids. The CDR3 loop reads CATSRDLTSTDTQYF. The CDR3 DNA sequence: TGTGCCACCAGCAGGGACTTAACTAGCACAGATACGCAGTATTTT.

The chain combines TRBV7-9 with TRBJ2-1; a possible D gene is TRBD2 (5 bases). Germline V CDR1 and CDR2: SEHNR, FQNEAQ (reference sequence). V was pared by 2 bases and J by 1 base, with 15 bases between. The CDR3 consists of 17 residues. Written as DNA, the CDR3 is TGTGCCAGCAGCTTACCCGCCGGGAATCCTTCCTACAATGAGCAGTTCTTC. This sequence encodes CASSLPAGNPSYNEQFF.

Details on this clonotype: A much larger clonotype is one base distant, so this may be a read error. The CDR3 is CANSSPRQAEQYF. The CDR3 bases are TGTGCCAACAGTTCCCCTCGACAGGCAGAGCAGTACTTC. The chain combines TRBV7-9 with TRBJ2-7, with D possibly being TRBD1 (6 bases). The CDR3 totals 13 residues. The germline V gene has CDR1 SEHNR and CDR2 FQNEAQ (reference sequence). The ends were cut back, 10 bases at V and 7 bases at J, with 20 bases in the middle.

The V call is TRBV4-2, the J call TRBJ2-7; the D gene is possibly TRBD2 (6 bases). CDR1 is LGHNA and CDR2 is YNFKEQ in the germline V gene. This CDR3 is built from 12 residues. The CDR3 DNA is TGTGCGTCGGGCGGCGGGGCCTACGAGCAGTACTTC. Residues: CASGGGAYEQYF.

The sample holds a few counts of this clonotype. V and J are TRBV20-1 and TRBJ1-1, with TRBD1 as a possible D gene (5 bases). Trimming cost V 3 bases and J 5 bases, with 10 bases left between them. CDR1 and CDR2 from the germline V gene are DFQATT and SNEGSKA (reference sequence). The CDR3 spans 12 residues. In DNA, the CDR3 is TGCAGTGCTAGCCCGGAGGGGACTGAAGCTTTCTTT. Amino acids: CSASPEGTEAFF.

The CDR3 sequence is CASSLGQGIAGELFF. CDR3 nucleotide sequence: TGTGCCAGCAGCTTGGGACAGGGTATCGCCGGGGAGCTGTTTTTT. The chain recombines TRBV11-1 with TRBJ2-2; TRBD1 matches at 9 bases. V lost 3 bases and J lost 6; bases outside the gene matches: 5. The length of the CDR3 is 15 residues. Germline V gene lookup returns CDR1 SGHAT and CDR2 FQDESV (reference sequence).

This clonotype was seen ten or more times. The chain employs TRBV29-1 and TRBJ2-1, with D hard to call. This CDR3 has 12 amino acids. The V gene lost 2 bases and the J gene lost 8 bases, with 10 bases spanning the gap. Germline lookup yields CDR1 SQVTM and CDR2 ANQGSEA. CDR3 DNA sequence: TGCAGCGTTGAAATCAGAATCGATGAGCAGTTCTTC. It is translated as CSVEIRIDEQFF.

This clonotype has just one count. The rearrangement uses TRBV19 and TRBJ2-1; TRBD2 might be the D (6 bases). Germline V gene lookup returns CDR1 LNHDA and CDR2 SQIVND (reference sequence). V was clipped by 3 bases and J by 5 bases, with 14 bases between them. The CDR3 spans 15 residues. The CDR3 nucleotides are TGTGCCAGTAGTATCGCGGGGCCTTGGAACAATGAGCAGTTCTTC. Translating gives CASSIAGPWNNEQFF.

On this clonotype: A much larger clone sits a single nucleotide away, making a read error possible. The V call is TRBV7-7, the J call TRBJ1-1; the D is unclear. The CDR3 totals 15 residues. Germline V CDR1 and CDR2: SSHAT, FNYEAQ (reference sequence). CDR3 in amino acids: CSSSSPQGTGTEAFF. CDR3 nucleotides: TGTTCCAGCAGCAGCCCTCAAGGCACTGGCACTGAAGCTTTCTTT.

The CDR3 is CASSPGQGSGNEKLFF. CDR3 coding DNA: TGTGCCAGCTCCCCGGGACAGGGGTCAGGGAATGAAAAACTGTTTTTT. The genes are TRBV18 and TRBJ1-4; 10 bases fit TRBD1. This CDR3 is 16 amino acids long. V was pared by 6 bases and J by 5 bases, with 9 bases of the junction left unmatched. Germline V gene sequence: CDR1 KGHSH, CDR2 LQKENI. Drawing the rest from reference TRBV18 and TRBJ1-4, the complete variable domain is NAGVMQNPRHLVRRRGQEARLRCSPMKGHSHVYWYRQLPEEGLKFMVYLQKENIIDESGMPKERFSAEFPKEGPSILRIQQVVRGDSAAYFCASSPGQGSGNEKLFFGSGTQLSVL.

This chain joins TRBV5-6 and TRBJ1-5; D remains unclear. V gave up 0 bases and J gave up 7 bases, with 5 bases separating them. Germline V gene lookup returns CDR1 SGHDT and CDR2 YYEEEE. The CDR3 consists of 12 residues. CDR3 bases: TGTGCCAGCAGCTTGGACAAACAGCCCCAGCATTTT. Translated, it gives CASSLDKQPQHF.

This clonotype was found a few times. The V gene is TRBV14, the J gene TRBJ2-2; 9 bases line up with TRBD2. The junction had 8 bases not matched to a gene; V was cut back by 4 bases and J by 5 bases. Germline V gene lookup returns CDR1 SGHDN and CDR2 FVKESK. The CDR3 length is 16 residues. The CDR3 DNA reads TGTGCCAGCAGCCCCTGGGCGAGCGGGGGGACCGGGGAGCTGTTTTTT. Amino acid sequence: CASSPWASGGTGELFF.

The chain joins TRBV6-2 or TRBV6-3 to TRBJ2-1, with D unresolved. Germline CDR1 is MNHEY and CDR2 is SVGEGT. Trimming took 3 bases from V and 0 from J, leaving 9 bases between them. The CDR3 is 15 amino acids. This CDR3 is CASSYILSSYNEQFF. CDR3 coding DNA: TGTGCCAGCAGTTATATCCTGAGCTCCTACAATGAGCAGTTCTTC.

The J gene is TRBJ2-4, the V gene TRBV20-1, with 10 bases that match TRBD1. This CDR3 has 16 amino acids. The germline CDR1 and CDR2 sequences are DFQATT and SNEGSKA (reference sequence). V shed 6 bases, J shed 3 bases, and the junction held 11 bases outside the gene matches. CDR3 region: CSAPLPGQGYKNIQYF. The CDR3 DNA reads as TGCAGTGCCCCCCTTCCGGGACAGGGGTACAAAAACATTCAGTACTTC.

The gene calls are TRBV7-8 and TRBJ2-1; maybe TRBD2 (7 bases). V was shortened by 1 base and J by 2 bases, with 15 bases between the two germline ends. Germline V gives CDR1 SGHVS, CDR2 FQNEAQ. CDR3 length equals 17 residues. The CDR3 bases are TGTGCCAGCAGCTTAGTGGGGGGGCCCGACACCTACAATGAGCAGTTCTTC. Its translation is CASSLVGGPDTYNEQFF.

The chain links TRBV27 to TRBJ1-1; no definite D call. The CDR3 has 15 amino acids. CDR1 and CDR2 (germline): MNHEY, SMNVEV (reference sequence). V was trimmed by 7 bases and J by 2 bases, leaving 17 bases between them. Here the CDR3 DNA reads TGTGCCAGCAAACCCGGACCAGCAACCAACACTGAAGCTTTCTTT. Translation gives CASKPGPATNTEAFF.

This clonotype was picked up many times. The CDR3 here is CASSPTGGSTEAFF. The CDR3 DNA reads TGTGCCAGCAGCCCAACAGGGGGAAGCACTGAAGCTTTCTTT. This chain uses TRBV11-3 with TRBJ1-1, with 8 bases that match TRBD1. The length of the CDR3 is 14 residues. CDR1 is SGHNT, CDR2 YENEEA, per germline. Trimming removed 5 bases from V and 4 bases from J; junction bases left unmatched: 6.

The chain joins TRBV6-2 or TRBV6-3 to TRBJ2-7; a weak D match, TRBD1 (5 bases). CDR1 and CDR2 (germline): MNHEY, SVGEGT. The germline V and J ends were trimmed by 10 bases and 0 bases, with 16 bases remaining between them. This CDR3 comprises 14 residues. The CDR3: CATSQGRISYEQYV. The CDR3 bases are TGTGCCACCTCCCAGGGCAGGATCTCCTACGAGCAGTACGTC.

This clonotype was found a few times. This sequence joins TRBV12-3 or TRBV12-4 and TRBJ1-2; the D is unclear. V lost 5 bases and J lost 0, with 7 bases in between. This CDR3 is built from 13 residues. CDR3 residues: CASSPQTNYGYTF. The CDR3 nucleotides read TGTGCCAGCAGTCCACAGACTAACTATGGCTACACCTTC.

This clonotype was observed a few times. V is TRBV20-1 and J is TRBJ2-1; D may be TRBD1 or TRBD2 (6 bases each). The ends were cut back, 6 bases at V and 5 bases at J, with 14 bases in the middle. The V gene's germline CDR1 is DFQATT and CDR2 SNEGSKA (reference sequence). This CDR3 has 13 amino acids. As DNA, the CDR3 is TGCAGTGCGGCAAGGGGGGTTCACAATGAGCAGTTCTTC. Translating gives CSAARGVHNEQFF.